Each of the 8 T cell receptor beta chains below was sequenced from the same sample in a study of shared clonotypes between healthy human individuals. Profiling relied on immunoSEQ multiplex PCR, and the TCRdb table lists in-frame clones only, not all of them. This table has millions of clones, more than 90% appearing once. The specimen was naive CD4+ T cells sorted from blood. Subset given: CD45RA+ positively selected. The receptors derive from a man younger than 30 in good health.

Worth noting for this clone: The same CDR3 arises from other DNA sequences in this sample as well. The chain recombines TRBV5-6 with TRBJ1-6, with D unclear. Trimming left V 5 bases short and J 7 bases short, with 13 bases between. Germline CDR1 and CDR2: SGHDT and YYEEEE. The CDR3 loop spans 14 amino acids. The CDR3 DNA is TGTGCCAGCAGTGGGAGGTGGGAAAATTCACCCCTCCACTTT. This sequence encodes CASSGRWENSPLHF.

The chain employs TRBV6-5 and TRBJ1-2; D perhaps matches TRBD1 (6 bases). The V gene lost 1 base and the J gene lost 5 bases, with 14 bases spanning the gap. The CDR3 loop spans 15 amino acids. The germline V gene encodes CDR1 MNHEY and CDR2 SVGAGI. The CDR3 here is CASSYLAGGGYGYTF. CDR3 in DNA: TGTGCCAGCAGTTACTTGGCAGGAGGGGGTTATGGCTACACCTTC.

This clone has a single count. The chain employs TRBV7-2 and TRBJ2-5; 7 nucleotides line up with TRBD2. The CDR3 is 17 amino acids. J was trimmed by 4 bases and V by 2 bases; bases with no gene match: 13. Per germline, CDR1 SGHTA and CDR2 FQGNSA. CDR3 bases: TGTGCCAGCAGCTTATTATTCGACGGGAGGCTTTCAGAGACCCAGTACTTC. Translated, it gives CASSLLFDGRLSETQYF.

This clone was seen once. The genes are TRBV18 and TRBJ2-5, with 15 bases that match TRBD2. V shed 3 bases, J shed 2 bases, and the junction held 4 bases outside the gene matches. The CDR3 consists of 17 residues. Germline values: CDR1 KGHSH, CDR2 LQKENI. The chain's CDR3 is CASSPGTSGRNQETQYF. Written as DNA, the CDR3 is TGTGCCAGCTCACCCGGGACTAGCGGGAGGAATCAAGAGACCCAGTACTTC.

J is TRBJ2-7 and V is TRBV4-2, with 7 bases aligning to TRBD2. J lost 4 bases, V lost 1 base, and 4 bases had no gene match. Germline CDR1 LGHNA, CDR2 YNFKEQ. The CDR3 spans 14 residues. The CDR3 nucleotides are TGTGCCAGCAGCCAAGCACTAGCGCGGTACGAGCAGTACTTC. Translating gives CASSQALARYEQYF.

The V gene is TRBV10-3, the J gene TRBJ2-7, with D perhaps given as TRBD1 or TRBD2 (5 bases each). This CDR3 comprises 14 residues. CDR1 and CDR2 (germline): ENHRY, SYGVKD. The V end lost 8 bases, the J end lost 6 bases, and 20 bases lay between the germline ends. This CDR3 reads CAIGDLGTASEQYF. The CDR3 DNA reads as TGTGCCATCGGCGACTTAGGGACGGCCTCCGAGCAGTACTTC.

The CDR3, as DNA: TGTGCCAGCAGTTACTCGGATGTCTTTGGAAACACCATATATTTT. Translating it yields CASSYSDVFGNTIYF. V is TRBV6-5 and J is TRBJ1-3, with D unclear. The length of the CDR3 is 15 residues. The V and J ends lost 0 bases and 3 bases respectively, with 9 bases between them. Germline V gene lookup returns CDR1 MNHEY and CDR2 SVGAGI.

This chain uses TRBV2 with TRBJ1-5; D not resolved. CDR1 SNHLY and CDR2 FYNNEI come from the germline V gene. Trimming took off 6 bases at V and 5 bases at J, with 8 bases between the two ends. The CDR3 spans 12 residues. The CDR3 region has the DNA TGTGCCAGCAGAATCGAAGATCAGCCCCAGCATTTT. Its translation: CASRIEDQPQHF.